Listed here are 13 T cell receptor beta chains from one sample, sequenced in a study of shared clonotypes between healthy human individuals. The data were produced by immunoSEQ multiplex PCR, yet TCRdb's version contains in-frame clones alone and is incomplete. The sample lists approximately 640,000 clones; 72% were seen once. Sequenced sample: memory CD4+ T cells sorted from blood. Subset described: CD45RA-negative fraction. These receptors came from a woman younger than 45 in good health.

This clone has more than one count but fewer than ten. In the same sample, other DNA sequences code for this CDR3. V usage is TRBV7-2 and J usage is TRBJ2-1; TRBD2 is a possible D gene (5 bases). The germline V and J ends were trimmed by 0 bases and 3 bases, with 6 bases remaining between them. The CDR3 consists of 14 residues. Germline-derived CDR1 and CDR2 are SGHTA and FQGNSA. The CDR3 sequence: CASSLASVYNEQFF. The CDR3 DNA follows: TGTGCCAGCAGCTTAGCTAGCGTCTACAATGAGCAGTTCTTC.

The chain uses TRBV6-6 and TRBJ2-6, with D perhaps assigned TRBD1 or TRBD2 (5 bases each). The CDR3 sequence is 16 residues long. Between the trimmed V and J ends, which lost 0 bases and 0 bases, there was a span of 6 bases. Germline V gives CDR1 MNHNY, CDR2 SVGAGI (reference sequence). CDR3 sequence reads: CASSYSRGSGANVLTF. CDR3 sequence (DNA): TGTGCCAGCAGTTACTCGAGGGGCTCTGGGGCCAACGTCCTGACTTTC.

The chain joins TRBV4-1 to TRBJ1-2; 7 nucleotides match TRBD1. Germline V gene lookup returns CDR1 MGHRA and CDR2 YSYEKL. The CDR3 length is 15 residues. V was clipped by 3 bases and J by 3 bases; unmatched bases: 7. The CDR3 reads CASSQSPQGYYGYTF. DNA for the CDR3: TGCGCCAGCAGCCAGTCGCCACAGGGGTACTATGGCTACACCTTC.

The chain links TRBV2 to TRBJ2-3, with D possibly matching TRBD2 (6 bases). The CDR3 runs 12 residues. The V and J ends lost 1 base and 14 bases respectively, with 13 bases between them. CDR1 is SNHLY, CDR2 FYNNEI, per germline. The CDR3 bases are TGTGCCAGCAGTGAAGTCGGAGGGAGGACGTATTTT. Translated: CASSEVGGRTYF.

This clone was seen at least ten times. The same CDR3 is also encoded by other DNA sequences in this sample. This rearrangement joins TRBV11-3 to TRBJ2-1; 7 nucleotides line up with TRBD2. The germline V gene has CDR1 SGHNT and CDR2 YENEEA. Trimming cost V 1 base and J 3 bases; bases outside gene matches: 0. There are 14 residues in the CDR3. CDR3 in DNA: TGTGCCAGCAGCTTAGCGGGAGGCTACAATGAGCAGTTCTTC. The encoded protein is CASSLAGGYNEQFF.

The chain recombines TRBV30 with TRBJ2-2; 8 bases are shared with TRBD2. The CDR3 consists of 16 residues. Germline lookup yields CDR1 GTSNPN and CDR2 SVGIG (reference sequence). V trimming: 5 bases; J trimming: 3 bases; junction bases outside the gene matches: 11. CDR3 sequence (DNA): TGTGCCTGGGGGGCTATGCTAGCGGGTGACACCGGGGAGCTGTTTTTT. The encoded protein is CAWGAMLAGDTGELFF. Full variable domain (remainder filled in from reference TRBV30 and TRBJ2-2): SQTIHQWPATLVQPVGSPLSLECTVEGTSNPNLYWYRQAAGRGLQLLFYSVGIGQISSEVPQNLSASRPQDRQFILSSKKLLLSDSGFYLCAWGAMLAGDTGELFFGEGSRLTVL.

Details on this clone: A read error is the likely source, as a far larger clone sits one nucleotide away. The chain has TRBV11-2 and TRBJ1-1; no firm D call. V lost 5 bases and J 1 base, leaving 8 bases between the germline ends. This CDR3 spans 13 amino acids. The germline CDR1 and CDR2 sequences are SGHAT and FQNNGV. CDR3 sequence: CASSNYKNTEAFF. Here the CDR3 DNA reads TGTGCCAGCAGCAACTACAAGAACACTGAAGCTTTCTTT.

This CDR3 is CASSLSFAGPHRETQYF. The CDR3, as DNA: TGTGCCAGCAGCTTGTCGTTCGCAGGGCCACACAGAGAGACCCAGTACTTC. The rearrangement joins TRBV5-6 to TRBJ2-5; D might be TRBD1 (5 bases). This CDR3 contains 17 residues. V was pared by 1 base and J by 4 bases, with 20 bases between. Germline lookup yields CDR1 SGHDT and CDR2 YYEEEE.

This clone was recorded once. CDR3: CASSPMPETQYF. The CDR3 DNA reads TGTGCCAGCAGCCCAATGCCTGAGACCCAGTACTTC. The chain is built from TRBV7-2 and TRBJ2-5; no clear D gene. The CDR3 covers 12 residues. Germline V CDR1 and CDR2: SGHTA, FQGNSA. V gave up 5 bases and J gave up 5 bases, with 9 bases separating them.

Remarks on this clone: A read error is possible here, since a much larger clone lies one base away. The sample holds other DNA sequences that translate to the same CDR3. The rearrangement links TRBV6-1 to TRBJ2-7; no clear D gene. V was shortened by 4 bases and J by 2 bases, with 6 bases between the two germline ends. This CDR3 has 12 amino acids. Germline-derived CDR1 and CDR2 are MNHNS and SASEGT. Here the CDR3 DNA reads TGTGCCAGCAGTGGACAAACCTACGAGCAGTACTTC. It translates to CASSGQTYEQYF.

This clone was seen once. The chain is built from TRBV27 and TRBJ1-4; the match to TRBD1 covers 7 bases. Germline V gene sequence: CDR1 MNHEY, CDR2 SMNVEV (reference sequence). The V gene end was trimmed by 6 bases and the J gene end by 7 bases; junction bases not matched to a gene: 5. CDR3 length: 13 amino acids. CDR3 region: CASRLTGVEKLFF. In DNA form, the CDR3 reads TGTGCCAGCAGGCTAACAGGGGTTGAAAAACTGTTTTTT.

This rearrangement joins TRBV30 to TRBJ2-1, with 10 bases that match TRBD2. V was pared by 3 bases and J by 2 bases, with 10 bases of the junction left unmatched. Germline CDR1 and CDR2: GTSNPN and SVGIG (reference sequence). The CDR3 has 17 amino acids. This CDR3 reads CAWRPIAGGGAYNEQFF. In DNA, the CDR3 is TGTGCCTGGAGGCCAATAGCGGGAGGCGGGGCCTACAATGAGCAGTTCTTC. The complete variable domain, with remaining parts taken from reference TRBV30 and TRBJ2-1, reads SQTIHQWPATLVQPVGSPLSLECTVEGTSNPNLYWYRQAAGRGLQLLFYSVGIGQISSEVPQNLSASRPQDRQFILSSKKLLLSDSGFYLCAWRPIAGGGAYNEQFFGPGTRLTVL.

CDR3 in amino acids: CASSKGLAGVGGDEQFF. CDR3 sequence (DNA): TGCGCCAGCAGCAAGGGACTAGCGGGAGTTGGAGGCGATGAGCAGTTCTTC. The gene calls are TRBV5-1 and TRBJ2-1, with TRBD2 matching over 14 bases. Germline loops: CDR1 SGHRS, CDR2 YFSETQ. With 4 bases clipped from V and 8 bases from J, the junction kept 11 bases outside the gene matches. The CDR3 spans 17 residues. The variable domain in full, with the rest retrieved from reference TRBV5-1 and TRBJ2-1, is KAGVTQTPRYLIKTRGQQVTLSCSPISGHRSVSWYQQTPGQGLQFLFEYFSETQRNKGNFPGRFSGRQFSNSRSEMNVSTLELGDSALYLCASSKGLAGVGGDEQFFGPGTRLTVL.